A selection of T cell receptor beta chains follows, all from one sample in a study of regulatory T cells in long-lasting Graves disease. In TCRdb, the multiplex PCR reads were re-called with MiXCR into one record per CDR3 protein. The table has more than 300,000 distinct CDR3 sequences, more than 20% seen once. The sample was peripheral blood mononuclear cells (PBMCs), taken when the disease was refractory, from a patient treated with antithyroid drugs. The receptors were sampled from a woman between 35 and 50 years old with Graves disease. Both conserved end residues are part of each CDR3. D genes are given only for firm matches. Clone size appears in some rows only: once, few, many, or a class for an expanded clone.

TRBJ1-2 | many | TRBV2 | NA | TGTGCCAGCAGGCTGACAGCCAGCTATGGCTACACCTTC | CASRLTASYGYTF
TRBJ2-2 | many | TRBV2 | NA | TGTGCCAGCAAGGGGGGGAACACCGGGGAGCTGTTTTTT | CASKGGNTGELFF
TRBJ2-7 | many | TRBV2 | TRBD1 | TGTGCCGGAGGGGACAGGCGTTACGAGCAGTACTTC | CAGGDRRYEQYF
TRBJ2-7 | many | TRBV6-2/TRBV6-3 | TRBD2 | TGTGCCAGCAGTTACCCCTCTCGGACTAGCGGGATGAGCGAGCAGTACTTC | CASSYPSRTSGMSEQYF
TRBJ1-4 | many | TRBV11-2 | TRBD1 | TGTGCCAGCAGCTCCAGACAGGGGTCTAATGAAAAACTGTTTTTT | CASSSRQGSNEKLFF
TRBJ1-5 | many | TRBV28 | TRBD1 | TGTGCCAGCAGTTTGGTGGGAGTCGACAGGGACCAGCCCCAGCATTTT | CASSLVGVDRDQPQHF
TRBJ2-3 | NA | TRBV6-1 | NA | TGTGCCAGCAGTGAAGAGGACATATCCACAGATACGCAGTATTTT | CASSEEDISTDTQYF
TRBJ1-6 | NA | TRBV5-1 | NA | TGCGCCAACAGCATAGACAGTAATAATTCACCCCTCCACTTT | CANSIDSNNSPLHF
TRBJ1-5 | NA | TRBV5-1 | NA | NA | CASSFGQGAQPRHF
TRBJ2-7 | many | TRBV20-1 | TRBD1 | TGCAGTGCTAGAGTCCGACAGGGTGATTACGAGCAGTACTTC | CSARVRQGDYEQYF
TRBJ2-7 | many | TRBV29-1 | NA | TGCAGCGTGGTGGGGGGGGCAGGTCTTCTCCACGAGCAGTACTTC | CSVVGGAGLLHEQYF
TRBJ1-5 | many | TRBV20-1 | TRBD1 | TGCAGTGCTAGAGCCGGGACAGGGGTTAGGCCCCAGCATTTT | CSARAGTGVRPQHF